A selection of T cell receptor beta chains follows, all from one sample in a study of technical replicates of blood from several donors. The protocol was immunoSEQ multiplex PCR, while the TCRdb copy is restricted to in-frame clones and leaves out a portion. The table includes approximately 79,000 clones, roughly 90% detected once. Sequenced sample: T cells isolated from PBMCs. The source of these receptors is a human donor in good health. Both conserved end residues are part of each CDR3. The D gene is left open where the match is weak. Size values are once, few and many counts, or a class for expanded clones, and some rows have none.

j_call v_call d_call clone_size cdr3_nt cdr3_aa
TRBJ2-3 TRBV9 - - TGTGCCAGCAGCCCCCGTCGCGGGATATTCCGGGATACGCAGTATTTT CASSPRRGIFRDTQYF
TRBJ2-7 TRBV5-1 - - TGCGCCAGCAGCTTGGAGTGGCTAGTTCCCCCTTCCTACGAGCAGTACTTC CASSLEWLVPPSYEQYF
TRBJ2-3 TRBV19 TRBD1 - TGTGCCAGTACTAGACAGGGAGCAGATACGCAGTATTTT CASTRQGADTQYF
TRBJ2-7 TRBV10-2 TRBD1 - TGCGCCAGCAGTGGTGGGACAGGGGGCTACGAGCAGTACTTC CASSGGTGGYEQYF
TRBJ2-3 TRBV19 - - TGTGCCAGTATCCCCAGCGGTCGGGGCACAGATACGCAGTATTTT CASIPSGRGTDTQYF
TRBJ1-3 TRBV6-6 - once TGTGCCAGCAGTTACTCGGAGGTGCAGTCTGGAAACACCATATATTTT CASSYSEVQSGNTIYF
TRBJ1-1 TRBV11-2 TRBD1 few TGTGCCAGCAGCTCCGACAGGGTAGACACTGAAGCTTTCTTT CASSSDRVDTEAFF
TRBJ2-1 TRBV9 TRBD2 - TGTGCCAGCAGCCAGTTCTCCAAGCGGGAGTTCAATGAGCAGTTCTTC CASSQFSKREFNEQFF
TRBJ2-7 TRBV5-4 - - TGTGCCAGCAGCTTAAAGGGGTTGTACGAGCAGTACTTC CASSLKGLYEQYF
TRBJ2-5 TRBV29-1 - - TGCAGCGGTAACAGGGTCTCAGAGACCCAGTACTTC CSGNRVSETQYF
TRBJ2-7 TRBV2 TRBD1 - TGTGCCAGCAGTGAACAGGGGACAGGGATTTCCTACGAGCAGTACTTC CASSEQGTGISYEQYF
TRBJ2-2 TRBV5-1 - - TGCGCCAGCAGCTTCACAGATAACACCGGGGAGCTGTTTTTT CASSFTDNTGELFF
TRBJ2-2 TRBV14 TRBD2 - TGTGCCAGCAGCCATACTAGCGGGAGACCCGGGGAGCTGTTTTTT CASSHTSGRPGELFF
TRBJ2-4 TRBV7-9 - - TGTGCCAGCAGCCCCCTAGGGGTGCACATTCAGTACTTC CASSPLGVHIQYF
TRBJ2-2 TRBV9 - - TGTGCCAGCAGCGTATCCGGGAACCCCGGGGAGCTGTTTTTT CASSVSGNPGELFF
TRBJ2-7 TRBV7-9 TRBD2 - TGTGCCAGCAGCCGAATTATAGCGGGAGGGTATAACGAGCAGTACTTC CASSRIIAGGYNEQYF
TRBJ2-5 TRBV5-6 TRBD1 once TGTGCCAGCAGCTTTAGACAGGGCGAGACCCAGTACTTC CASSFRQGETQYF
TRBJ1-4 TRBV30 TRBD1 - TGTGCCTGGAGTAAAGACAGGGGAGAGGAAAAACTGTTTTTT CAWSKDRGEEKLFF
TRBJ1-3 TRBV25-1 - - TGTGCCAGCAGTTCGACAGTCTCTTCTGGAAACACCATATATTTT CASSSTVSSGNTIYF
TRBJ1-1 TRBV5-6 - - TGTGCCAGCAGCCAGAAACCGAACACTGAAGCTTTCTTT CASSQKPNTEAFF
TRBJ2-5 TRBV5-1 TRBD1 - TGCGCCAGCTGTGGGACAGGGATATTAGAGACCCAGTACTTC CASCGTGILETQYF
TRBJ1-3 TRBV10-1 - - TGCGCCAGCCCACAGGGCTTCTCTGGAAACACCATATATTTT CASPQGFSGNTIYF
TRBJ1-2 TRBV10-3 TRBD1 - TGTGCCATCAGTGAGTCGGCCAGGGGGCCGTATGGCTACACCTTC CAISESARGPYGYTF
TRBJ2-7 TRBV28 TRBD2 - TGTGCCAGCAGTTTTGAGACTAGCGGGGTAGTTTACGAGCAGTACTTC CASSFETSGVVYEQYF
TRBJ1-4 TRBV6-6 TRBD1 once TGTGCCAGCAGTAGTAAACAGGGGATGGATGAAAAACTGTTTTTT CASSSKQGMDEKLFF
TRBJ1-2 TRBV7-9 - - TGTGCCAGCAGCTACCCGGCCGGGACATCGGATTCAAACTATGGCTACACCTTC CASSYPAGTSDSNYGYTF
TRBJ1-1 TRBV11-2 TRBD1 - TGTGCCAGCAGCCCAGGGGGAGAATCTTTCTTT CASSPGGESFF
TRBJ1-1 TRBV19 - - TGTGCCAGTAGTATGCCCAACAGTTTTAGGAACACTGAAGCTTTCTTT CASSMPNSFRNTEAFF
TRBJ2-7 TRBV18 TRBD1 - TGTGCCAGCGTCTCCGGGACAGGGGGATACGAGCAGTACTTC CASVSGTGGYEQYF
TRBJ2-1 TRBV15 - - TGTGCCACCAGCAGAGATCCCGGCGGAGTAGAGCAGTTCTTC CATSRDPGGVEQFF
TRBJ2-5 TRBV19 TRBD2 - TGTGCCAGTAGTATGTTAGCGGGAAGGGAGACCCAGTACTTC CASSMLAGRETQYF
TRBJ1-5 TRBV6-6 - - TGTGCCAGCATCAGCTCAGGGAAAGCCATCAATCAGCCCCAGCATTTT CASISSGKAINQPQHF
TRBJ2-7 TRBV7-9 TRBD1 - TGTGCCAGCAGCTTATTCCGGGACAGCCCCGAGCAGTACTTC CASSLFRDSPEQYF
TRBJ2-7 TRBV28 TRBD2 - TGTGCCAGCGGATTAGGAACTAGCGGGCCTTACGAGCAGTACTTC CASGLGTSGPYEQYF
TRBJ2-3 TRBV2 - - TGTGCCAGCAGTGATTATCGCCAGTCTAGCACAGATACGCAGTATTTT CASSDYRQSSTDTQYF
TRBJ2-7 TRBV19 TRBD1 - TGTGCCAGTAGTATAAGACAGGGGGTGTACGAGCAGTACTTC CASSIRQGVYEQYF
TRBJ2-2 TRBV28 - - TGTGCCAGCAGCCCCTTTCCCGGGGAGCTGTTTTTT CASSPFPGELFF